One TCR beta chain is described in this entry. Its antigen is still unknown. During its preparation, the TCRbeta library received unique molecular identifiers. MiXCR, applied by TCRdb to the PCR reads, yields one record per CDR3 protein. Seen here are roughly 670,000 distinct CDR3 sequences, around 13% observed once, and the top ten hold 0.79%. These data originate in a study of T-cell reconstitution after alpha-beta-depleted transplantation in children. Study-level findings and limits: Recipient T cells and thymic progenitors that survived were the source of the high TCRbeta diversity seen at day 60 in some patients. At the one-year point after transplant, T-cell counts and TCRbeta diversity were found to come mostly from T cells that had been newly produced. Alpha-beta T cells present about two months after transplant were reported to originate from several hundred expanded graft clones.

V lost 6 bases, J lost 7 bases, and 19 bases lay in between. This CDR3 spans 14 amino acids. Germline CDR1 is DFQATT and CDR2 is SNEGSKA (reference sequence). This receptor was taken from a girl aged 2-15 years with congenital amegakaryocytic thrombocytopenia, due to receive a stem cell transplant. The sample was PBMCs, taken before TCRalphabeta/CD19-depleted stem cell transplant. J is TRBJ1-5 and V is TRBV20-1; D perhaps matches TRBD1 (5 bases). The CDR3, as DNA: TGCAGTGCCCGCCCGACAGCCTTGGAACAGCCCCAGCATTTT. Encoded protein: CSARPTALEQPQHF.